This TCR beta chain was sequenced in a study of T cells after yellow fever vaccination. At least ten counts were recorded for this clonotype. This CDR3 spans 14 amino acids. V lost 4 bases, J lost 4 bases, and 4 bases stayed unmatched. CDR1 LGHNA and CDR2 YSLEER come from the germline V gene. Each CDR3 protein is one row after TCRdb ran MiXCR on the 5' RACE reads. The top ten hold around 3.1% of the sample, which has 280,000 or so distinct CDR3 sequences, less than 9.5% seen once. The source was CD4+ T cells sorted from PBMCs, collected 5 days after the yellow fever booster vaccination. This TCR was sampled from a man between 18 and 35 years old who received the YFV17D yellow fever vaccine. The rearrangement joins TRBV4-3 to TRBJ1-2, with TRBD1 matching over 9 bases. CDR3 residues: CASSRADRGYGYTF. Written as DNA, the CDR3 is TGCGCCAGCAGCCGGGCGGACAGGGGCTATGGCTACACCTTC.